This record covers a single T cell receptor (beta chain). Antigen unknown. The sample belongs to a study of cytomegalovirus exposure and HLA in healthy donors. Study in general: An early data release held around 80 million unique TCRs from HLA-typed donors. Findings of the study overall: The authors later found most CMV-associated TCR beta chains appeared HLA-restricted. Previously analyzed data showed that most TCR beta V segments were productive at a frequency of about 90% or about 30%. The records held CMV serostatus as the only immune exposure information.

CDR1 is SGHNT, CDR2 YYREEE, per germline (reference sequence). Trimming took 3 bases from V and 2 from J, leaving 10 bases between them. This CDR3 spans 14 amino acids. The PCR employed 60 Vbeta primers together with 13 Jbeta primers. Generated by immunoSEQ multiplex PCR, the TCRdb table keeps only in-frame clones and is missing some. The data show roughly 190,000 clones, with 65% to 85% seen just once and 1.7% held by the top ten. The chain uses TRBV5-4 and TRBJ2-3, with TRBD2 as a possible D gene (6 bases). This sequence originates from a man in his forties in good health and CMV-seropositive. The sequenced sample consisted of PBMCs. CDR3 bases: TGTGCCAGCAGCTCGCGGGGCCTCACAGATACGCAGTATTTT. Protein: CASSSRGLTDTQYF.